This T cell receptor (beta chain) was captured by sequencing in a study of regulatory and conventional T cells in RAG deficiency. Study observations and caveats: Treg unique TCR beta sequences were about 100-fold fewer in Omenn syndrome and CID/AS patients than controls. Omenn patients showed >75% Treg-Tconv overlap and shorter CDR3 lengths. In Omenn syndrome, sorted "Tregs" may be peripherally activated cells.

Germline V gene sequence: CDR1 SNHLY, CDR2 FYNNEI. The V and J ends lost 0 bases and 5 bases, in that order; junction bases with no gene match: 7. There are 15 residues in the CDR3. As concerns this clone: Its specificity is unknown.

Data came from immunoSEQ multiplex PCR; TCRdb stores just in-frame clones and leaves some out. The table lists 30,000 to 35,000 clones, about nine tenths of them singletons, with 5% to 5.5% in the top ten. The sample was also reused in another study, on regulatory T cells. As that study records: The PCR used 52 TRBV and 13 TRBJ primers. In patients, unique TRB V-J pairs were restricted and V/J usage skewed, especially in Tregs.

The chain couples TRBV2 to TRBJ2-7, with 7 positions matching TRBD1. This clonotype was obtained from a human donor in good health. The sample was CD8+ T cells sorted from blood. The CDR3 sequence is CASSEADRDGDEQYF. CDR3 bases: TGTGCCAGCAGTGAAGCAGACAGGGATGGGGACGAGCAGTACTTC. The full variable domain, with the rest looked up from reference TRBV2 and TRBJ2-7, is EPEVTQTPSHQVTQMGQEVILRCVPISNHLYFYWYRQILGQKVEFLVSFYNNEISEKSEIFDDQFSVERPDGSNFTLKIRSTKLEDSAMYFCASSEADRDGDEQYFGPGTRLTVT.